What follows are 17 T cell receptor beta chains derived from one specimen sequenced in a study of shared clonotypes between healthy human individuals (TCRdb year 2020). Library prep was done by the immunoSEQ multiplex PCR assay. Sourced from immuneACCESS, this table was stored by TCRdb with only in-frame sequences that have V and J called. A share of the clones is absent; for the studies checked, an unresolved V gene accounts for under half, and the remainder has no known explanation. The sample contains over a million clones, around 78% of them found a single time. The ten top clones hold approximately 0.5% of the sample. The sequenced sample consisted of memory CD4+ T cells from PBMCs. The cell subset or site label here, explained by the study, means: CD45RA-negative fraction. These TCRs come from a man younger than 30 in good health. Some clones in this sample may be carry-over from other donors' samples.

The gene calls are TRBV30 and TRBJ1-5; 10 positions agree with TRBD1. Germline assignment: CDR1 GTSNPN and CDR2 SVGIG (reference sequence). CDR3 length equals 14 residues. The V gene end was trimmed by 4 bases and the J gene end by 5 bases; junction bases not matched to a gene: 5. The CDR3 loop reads CAWTEGQGDQPQHF. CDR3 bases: TGTGCCTGGACCGAAGGACAGGGGGATCAGCCCCAGCATTTT.

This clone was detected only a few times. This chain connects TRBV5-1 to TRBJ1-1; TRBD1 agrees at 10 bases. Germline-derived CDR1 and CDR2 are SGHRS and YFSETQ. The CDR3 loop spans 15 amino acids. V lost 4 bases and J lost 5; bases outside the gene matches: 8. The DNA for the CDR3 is TGCGCCAGCAGCCGGGACAGGGGCGCGGGAACTGAAGCTTTCTTT. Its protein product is CASSRDRGAGTEAFF.

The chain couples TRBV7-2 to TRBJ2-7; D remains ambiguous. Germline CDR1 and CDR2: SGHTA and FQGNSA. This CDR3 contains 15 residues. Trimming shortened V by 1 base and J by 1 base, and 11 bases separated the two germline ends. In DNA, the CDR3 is TGTGCCAGCAGCTTAGTTGGGATGCAGTCCTACGAGCAGTACTTC. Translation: CASSLVGMQSYEQYF.

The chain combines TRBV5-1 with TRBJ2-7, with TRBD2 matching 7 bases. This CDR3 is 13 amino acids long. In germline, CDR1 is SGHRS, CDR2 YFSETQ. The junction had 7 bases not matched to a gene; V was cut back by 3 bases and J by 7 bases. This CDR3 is CASSSFGGLEQYF. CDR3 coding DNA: TGCGCCAGCAGCTCGTTCGGGGGGTTAGAGCAGTACTTC.

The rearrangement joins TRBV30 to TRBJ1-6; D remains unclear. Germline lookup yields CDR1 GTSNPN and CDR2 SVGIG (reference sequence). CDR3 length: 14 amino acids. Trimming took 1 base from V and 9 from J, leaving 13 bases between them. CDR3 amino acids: CAWSAIRDGSPLHF. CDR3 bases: TGTGCCTGGAGTGCCATCCGGGATGGTTCACCCCTCCACTTT.

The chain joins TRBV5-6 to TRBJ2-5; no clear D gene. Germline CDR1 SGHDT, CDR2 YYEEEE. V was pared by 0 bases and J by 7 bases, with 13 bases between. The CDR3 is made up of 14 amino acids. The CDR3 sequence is CASSLGVAFGTQYF. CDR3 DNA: TGTGCCAGCAGCTTGGGGGTAGCCTTCGGGACCCAGTACTTC.

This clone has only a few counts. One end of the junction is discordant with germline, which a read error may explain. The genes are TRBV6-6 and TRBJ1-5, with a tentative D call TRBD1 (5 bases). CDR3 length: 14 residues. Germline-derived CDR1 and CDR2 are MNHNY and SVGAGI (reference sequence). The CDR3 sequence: CASNYGGSDQPQHF. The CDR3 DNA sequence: TGTGCCAGCAACTACGGGGGTAGCGATCAGCCCCAGCATTTT.

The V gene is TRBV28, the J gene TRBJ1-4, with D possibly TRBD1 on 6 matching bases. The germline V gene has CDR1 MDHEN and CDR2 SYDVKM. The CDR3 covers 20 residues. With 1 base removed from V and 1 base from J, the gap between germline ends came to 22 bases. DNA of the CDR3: TGTGCCAGCAGTTTATCTTTTCTCGGTGTCAGGGGACAAACTAATGAAAAACTGTTTTTT. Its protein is CASSLSFLGVRGQTNEKLFF. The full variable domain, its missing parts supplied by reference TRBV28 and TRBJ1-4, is DVKVTQSSRYLVKRTGEKVFLECVQDMDHENMFWYRQDPGLGLRLIYFSYDVKMKEKGDIPEGYSVSREKKERFSLILESASTNQTSMYLCASSLSFLGVRGQTNEKLFFGSGTQLSVL.

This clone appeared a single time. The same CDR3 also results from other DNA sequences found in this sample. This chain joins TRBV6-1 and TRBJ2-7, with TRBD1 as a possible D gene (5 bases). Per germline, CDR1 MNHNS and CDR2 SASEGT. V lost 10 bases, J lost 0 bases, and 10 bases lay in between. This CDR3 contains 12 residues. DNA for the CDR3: TGTGCCACCCAGGGTGTCTCCTACGAGCAGTACTTC. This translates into CATQGVSYEQYF.

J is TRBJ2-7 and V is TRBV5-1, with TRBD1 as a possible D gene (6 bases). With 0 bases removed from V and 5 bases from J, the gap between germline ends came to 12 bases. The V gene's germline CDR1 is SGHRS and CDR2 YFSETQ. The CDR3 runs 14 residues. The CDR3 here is CASSLVGHPNEQYF. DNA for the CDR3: TGCGCCAGCAGCTTGGTGGGACATCCCAACGAGCAGTACTTC.

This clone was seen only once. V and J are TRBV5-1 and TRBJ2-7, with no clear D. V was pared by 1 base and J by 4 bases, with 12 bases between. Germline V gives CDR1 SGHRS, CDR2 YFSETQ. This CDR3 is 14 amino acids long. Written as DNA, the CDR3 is TGCGCCAGCAGCTTGCGTGAGACGGGTTACGAGCAGTACTTC. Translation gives CASSLRETGYEQYF.

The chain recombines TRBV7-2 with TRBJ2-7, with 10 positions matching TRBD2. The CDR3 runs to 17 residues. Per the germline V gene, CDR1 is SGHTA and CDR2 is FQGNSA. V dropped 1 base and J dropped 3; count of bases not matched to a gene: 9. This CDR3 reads CASSLGGGLAGDYEQYF. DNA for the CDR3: TGTGCCAGCAGCTTAGGGGGAGGCCTAGCGGGAGACTACGAGCAGTACTTC.

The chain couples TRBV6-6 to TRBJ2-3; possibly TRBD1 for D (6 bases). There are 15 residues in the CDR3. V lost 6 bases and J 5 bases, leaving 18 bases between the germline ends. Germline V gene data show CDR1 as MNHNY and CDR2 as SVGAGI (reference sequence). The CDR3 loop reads CASRYRTSRGDTQYF. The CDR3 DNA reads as TGTGCCAGCAGATACAGGACTTCCAGGGGAGATACGCAGTATTTT.

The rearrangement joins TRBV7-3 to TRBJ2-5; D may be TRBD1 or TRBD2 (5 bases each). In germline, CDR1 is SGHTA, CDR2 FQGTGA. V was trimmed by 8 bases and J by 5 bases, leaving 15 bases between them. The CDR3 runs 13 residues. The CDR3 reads CASLRGPGETQYF. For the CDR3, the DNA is TGTGCCAGCCTGAGGGGCCCGGGGGAGACCCAGTACTTC.

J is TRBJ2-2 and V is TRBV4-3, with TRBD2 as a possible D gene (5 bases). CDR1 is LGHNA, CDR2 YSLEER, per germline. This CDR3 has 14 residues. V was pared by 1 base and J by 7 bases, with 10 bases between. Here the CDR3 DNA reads TGCGCCAGCAGCCAAGTAGGAGGTGACGGGGAGCTGTTTTTT. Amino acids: CASSQVGGDGELFF.

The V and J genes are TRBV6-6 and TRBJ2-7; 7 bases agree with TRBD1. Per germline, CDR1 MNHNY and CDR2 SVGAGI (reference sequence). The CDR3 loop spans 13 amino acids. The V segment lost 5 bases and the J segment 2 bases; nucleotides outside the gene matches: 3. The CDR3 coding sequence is TGTGCCAGCAGTCAGGGGGTCACCTACGAGCAGTACTTC. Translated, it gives CASSQGVTYEQYF.

CDR3 region: CASSYSGRQYEQYF. In DNA form, the CDR3 reads TGTGCCAGCAGCTATAGCGGGAGGCAATACGAGCAGTACTTC. The rearrangement uses TRBV11-3 and TRBJ2-7, with 10 bases that match TRBD2. The germline gives CDR1 SGHNT, CDR2 YENEEA. The CDR3 runs 14 residues. V was pared by 4 bases and J by 4 bases, with 4 bases of the junction left unmatched. Using reference TRBV11-3 and TRBJ2-7 for the parts outside the CDR3, the full variable domain is EAGVVQSPRYKIIEKKQPVAFWCNPISGHNTLYWYLQNLGQGPELLIRYENEEAVDDSQLPKDRFSAERLKGVDSTLKIQPAELGDSAVYLCASSYSGRQYEQYFGPGTRLTVT.